This TCR beta chain derives from a study of OX40 agonist ivuxolimab in advanced cancers. Study in general: An anti-OX40 (CD134) antibody with agonistic activity, ivuxolimab, was administered to patients. Aged roughly 23 to 90 with a mean of 60 years, they were approximately 80% male. Study outcomes and limitations: In CD8+ T cells, expanded clones were on average more numerous than in CD4+. Normalized T-cell clonal expansion was also low in a subset of nonresponders.

The CDR3 is made up of 14 amino acids. J gave up 0 bases and V 5 bases, and 3 bases lay outside the gene matches. Germline V lookup: CDR1 SEHNR, CDR2 FQNEAQ (reference sequence). Profiled with immunoSEQ multiplex PCR; TCRdb holds only in-frame clones, not every one. The repertoire holds some 74,000 clones, roughly 90% seen once, with around 1% in the top ten. With regard to this clone: Its specificity is unknown.

The chain carries TRBV7-9 and TRBJ1-1, with TRBD1 matching over 7 bases. Sequences were derived from CD4+ or CD8+ T cells sorted from blood, sampled in a trial of the OX40 agonist ivuxolimab. The sequence was obtained from an adult with an advanced solid tumor such as melanoma, head and neck, liver or kidney cancer. The DNA of the CDR3 is TGTGCCAGCAGCCTCACAGGGGTGAACACTGAAGCTTTCTTT. Translating gives CASSLTGVNTEAFF.